In its sample, the clone carrying this T cell receptor (beta chain) was seen once. PCR used 60 Vbeta primers and 13 Jbeta primers. TCRdb's table, derived via immunoSEQ multiplex PCR, lists solely in-frame clones and lacks some. The sample lists some 100,000 clones, approximately 69% occurring once. This sample was included in a study of cytomegalovirus exposure and HLA in healthy donors. The CDR3 extends over 13 amino acids. Losses at the gene ends were 2 bases for V and 8 bases for J; bases not matched to a gene: 1. In germline, CDR1 is MNHEY, CDR2 SVGAGI. Sequenced: PBMCs. The sequence was collected from a woman in her forties or fifties in good health and CMV-seropositive. The chain carries TRBV6-5 and TRBJ2-1, with 9 bases that match TRBD2. CDR3 coding DNA: TGTGCCAGCAGTTACGCGGGAGGGTATGAGCAGTTCTTC. It is translated as CASSYAGGYEQFF.